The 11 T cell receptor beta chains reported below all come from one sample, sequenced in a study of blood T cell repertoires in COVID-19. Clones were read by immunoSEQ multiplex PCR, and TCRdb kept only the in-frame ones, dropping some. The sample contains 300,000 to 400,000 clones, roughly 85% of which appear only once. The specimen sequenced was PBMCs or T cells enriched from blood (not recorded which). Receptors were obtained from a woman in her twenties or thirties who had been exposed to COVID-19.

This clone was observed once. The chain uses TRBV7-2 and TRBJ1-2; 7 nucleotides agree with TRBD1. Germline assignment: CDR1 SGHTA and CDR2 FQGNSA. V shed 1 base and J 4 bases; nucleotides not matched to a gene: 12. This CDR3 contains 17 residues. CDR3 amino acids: CASSLDPSSGTVYGYTF. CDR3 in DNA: TGTGCCAGCAGCTTAGACCCAAGTTCCGGGACAGTCTATGGCTACACCTTC.

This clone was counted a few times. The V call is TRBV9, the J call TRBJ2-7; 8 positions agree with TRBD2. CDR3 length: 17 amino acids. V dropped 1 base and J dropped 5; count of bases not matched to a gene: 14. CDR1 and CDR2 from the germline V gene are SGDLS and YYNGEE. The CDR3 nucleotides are TGTGCCAGCAGCGTACTCCCAAGCGGGAGTACATCCCACGAGCAGTACTTC. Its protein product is CASSVLPSGSTSHEQYF.

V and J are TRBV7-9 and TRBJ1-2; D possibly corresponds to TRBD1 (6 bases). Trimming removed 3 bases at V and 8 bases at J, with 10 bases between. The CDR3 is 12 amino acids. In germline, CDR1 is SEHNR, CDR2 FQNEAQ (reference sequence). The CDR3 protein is CASSFNREGYTF. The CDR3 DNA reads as TGTGCCAGCAGCTTTAACAGGGAGGGCTACACCTTC.

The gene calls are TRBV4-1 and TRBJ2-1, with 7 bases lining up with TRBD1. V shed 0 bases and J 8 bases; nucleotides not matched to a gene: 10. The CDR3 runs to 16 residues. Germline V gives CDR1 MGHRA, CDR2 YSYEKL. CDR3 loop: CASSQDPTGAGDEQFF. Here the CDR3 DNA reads TGCGCCAGCAGCCAAGATCCTACAGGGGCTGGGGATGAGCAGTTCTTC.

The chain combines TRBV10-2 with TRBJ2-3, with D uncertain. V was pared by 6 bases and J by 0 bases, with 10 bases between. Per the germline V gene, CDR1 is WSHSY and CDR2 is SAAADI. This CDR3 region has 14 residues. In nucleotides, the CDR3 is TGCGCCAGCAGGATCGCGGCTAGCACAGATACGCAGTATTTT. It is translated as CASRIAASTDTQYF.

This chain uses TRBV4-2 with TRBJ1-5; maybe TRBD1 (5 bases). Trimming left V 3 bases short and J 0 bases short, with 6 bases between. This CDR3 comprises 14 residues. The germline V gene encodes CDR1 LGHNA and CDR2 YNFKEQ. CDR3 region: CASSHRGSNQPQHF. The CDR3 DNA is TGTGCCAGCAGCCATAGGGGTAGCAATCAGCCCCAGCATTTT.

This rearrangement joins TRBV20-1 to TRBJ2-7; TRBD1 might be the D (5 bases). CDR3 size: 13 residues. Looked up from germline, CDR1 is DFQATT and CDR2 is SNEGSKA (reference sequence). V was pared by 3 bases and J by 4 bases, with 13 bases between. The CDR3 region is CSASLSGKYEQYF. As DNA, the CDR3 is TGCAGTGCTAGTTTGTCAGGGAAGTACGAGCAGTACTTC.

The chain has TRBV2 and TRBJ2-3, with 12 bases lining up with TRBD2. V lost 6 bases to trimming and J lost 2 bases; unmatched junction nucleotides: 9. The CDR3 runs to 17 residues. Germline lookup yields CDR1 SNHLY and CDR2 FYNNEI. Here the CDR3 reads CASSPRLAGDFTDTQYF. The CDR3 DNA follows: TGTGCCAGCAGCCCTAGACTAGCGGGAGACTTCACAGATACGCAGTATTTT.

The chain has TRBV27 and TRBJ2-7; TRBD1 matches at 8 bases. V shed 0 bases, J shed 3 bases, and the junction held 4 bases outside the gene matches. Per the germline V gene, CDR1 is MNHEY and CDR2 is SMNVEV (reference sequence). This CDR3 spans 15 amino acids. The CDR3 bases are TGTGCCAGCAGTTTATCGTCTACAGGGGGCTACGAGCAGTACTTC. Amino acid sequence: CASSLSSTGGYEQYF.

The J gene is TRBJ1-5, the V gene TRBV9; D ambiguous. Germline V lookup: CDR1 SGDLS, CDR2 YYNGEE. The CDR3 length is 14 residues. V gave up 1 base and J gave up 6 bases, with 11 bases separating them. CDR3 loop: CASSVSGSAQPQHF. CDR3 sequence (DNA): TGTGCCAGCAGCGTATCGGGGTCGGCTCAGCCCCAGCATTTT. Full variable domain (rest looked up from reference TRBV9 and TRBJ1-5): DSGVTQTPKHLITATGQRVTLRCSPRSGDLSVYWYQQSLDQGLQFLIQYYNGEERAKGNILERFSAQQFPDLHSELNLSSLELGDSALYFCASSVSGSAQPQHFGDGTRLSIL.

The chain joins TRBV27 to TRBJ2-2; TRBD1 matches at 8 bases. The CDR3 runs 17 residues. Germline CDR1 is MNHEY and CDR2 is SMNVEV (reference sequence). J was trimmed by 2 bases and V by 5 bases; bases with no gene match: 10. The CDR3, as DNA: TGTGCCAGCAGTGAGACAGGGGTCGCCCTAAACACCGGGGAGCTGTTTTTT. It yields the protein CASSETGVALNTGELFF.